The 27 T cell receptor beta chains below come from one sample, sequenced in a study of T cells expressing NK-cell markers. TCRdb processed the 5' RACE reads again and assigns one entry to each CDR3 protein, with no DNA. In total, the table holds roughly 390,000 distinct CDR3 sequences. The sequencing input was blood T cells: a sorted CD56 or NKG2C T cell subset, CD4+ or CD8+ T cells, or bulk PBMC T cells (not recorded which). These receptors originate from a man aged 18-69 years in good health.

CDR3 region: CASSLRTGLRNQPQHF. This chain connects TRBV28 to TRBJ1-5; the D gene TCRdb calls, TRBD1, cannot be checked with no DNA. This CDR3 has 16 residues. CDR1 and CDR2 (germline): MDHEN, SYDVKM.

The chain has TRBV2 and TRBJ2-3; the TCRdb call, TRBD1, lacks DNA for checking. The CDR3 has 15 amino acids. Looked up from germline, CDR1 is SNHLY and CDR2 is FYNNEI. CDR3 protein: CASSYQGGKTDTQYF. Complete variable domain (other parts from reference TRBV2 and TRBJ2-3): EPEVTQTPSHQVTQMGQEVILRCVPISNHLYFYWYRQILGQKVEFLVSFYNNEISEKSEIFDDQFSVERPDGSNFTLKIRSTKLEDSAMYFCASSYQGGKTDTQYFGPGTRLTVL.

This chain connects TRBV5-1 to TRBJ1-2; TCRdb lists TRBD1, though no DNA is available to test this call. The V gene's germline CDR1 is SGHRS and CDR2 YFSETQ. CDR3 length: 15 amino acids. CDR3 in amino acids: CASSTGQESVSGYTF.

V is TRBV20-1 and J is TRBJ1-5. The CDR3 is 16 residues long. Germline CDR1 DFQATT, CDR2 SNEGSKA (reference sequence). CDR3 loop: CSAQEGMGLSNQPQHF.

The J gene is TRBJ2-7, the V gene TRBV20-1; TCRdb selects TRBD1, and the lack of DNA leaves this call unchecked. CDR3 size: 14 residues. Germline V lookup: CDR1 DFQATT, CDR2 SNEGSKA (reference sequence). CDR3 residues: CSARDLNRGLEQYF.

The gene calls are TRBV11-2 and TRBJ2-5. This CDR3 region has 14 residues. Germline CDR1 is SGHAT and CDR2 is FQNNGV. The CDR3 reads CASSLSSTGETQYF. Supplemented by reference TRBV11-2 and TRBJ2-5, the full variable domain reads EAGVAQSPRYKIIEKRQSVAFWCNPISGHATLYWYQQILGQGPKLLIQFQNNGVVDDSQLPKDRFSAERLKGVDSTLKIQPAKLEDSAVYLCASSLSSTGETQYFGPGTRLLVL.

The CDR3 protein is CASSATQGGLAAVTQYF. The rearrangement uses TRBV9 and TRBJ2-3; with no DNA, the TCRdb D assignment of TRBD2 cannot be verified. Looked up from germline, CDR1 is SGDLS and CDR2 is YYNGEE. This CDR3 spans 17 amino acids.

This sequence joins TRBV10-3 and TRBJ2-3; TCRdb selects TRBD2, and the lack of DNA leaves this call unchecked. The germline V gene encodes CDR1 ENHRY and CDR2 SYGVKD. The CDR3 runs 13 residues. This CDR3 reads CAILDPPTDTQYF.

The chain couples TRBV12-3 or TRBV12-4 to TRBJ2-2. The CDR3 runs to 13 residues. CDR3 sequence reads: CASRPIGTGELFF.

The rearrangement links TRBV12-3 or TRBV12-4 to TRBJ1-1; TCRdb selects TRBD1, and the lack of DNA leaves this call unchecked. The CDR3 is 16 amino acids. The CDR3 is CASSLRRGALDTEAFF.

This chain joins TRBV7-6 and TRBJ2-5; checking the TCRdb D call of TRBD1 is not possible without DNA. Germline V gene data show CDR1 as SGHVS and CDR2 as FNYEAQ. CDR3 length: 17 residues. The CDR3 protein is CASSLAPSGGHQETQYF.

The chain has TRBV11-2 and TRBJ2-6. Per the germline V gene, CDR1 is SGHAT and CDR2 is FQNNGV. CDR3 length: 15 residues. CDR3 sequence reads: CASSLTDSGANVLTF. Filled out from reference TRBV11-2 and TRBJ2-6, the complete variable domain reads EAGVAQSPRYKIIEKRQSVAFWCNPISGHATLYWYQQILGQGPKLLIQFQNNGVVDDSQLPKDRFSAERLKGVDSTLKIQPAKLEDSAVYLCASSLTDSGANVLTFGAGSRLTVL.

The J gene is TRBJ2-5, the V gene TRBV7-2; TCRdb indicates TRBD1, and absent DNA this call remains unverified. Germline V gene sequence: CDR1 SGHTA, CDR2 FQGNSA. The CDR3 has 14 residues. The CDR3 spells CASSSQGARETQYF.

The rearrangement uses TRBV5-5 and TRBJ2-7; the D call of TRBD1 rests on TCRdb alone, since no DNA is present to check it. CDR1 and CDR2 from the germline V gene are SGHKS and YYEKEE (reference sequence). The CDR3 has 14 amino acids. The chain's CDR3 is CASSKGQNSYEQYF.

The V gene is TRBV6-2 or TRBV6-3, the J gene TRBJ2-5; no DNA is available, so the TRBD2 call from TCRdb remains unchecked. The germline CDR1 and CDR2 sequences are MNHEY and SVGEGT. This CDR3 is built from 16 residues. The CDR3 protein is CASSRQLAGGQETQYF.

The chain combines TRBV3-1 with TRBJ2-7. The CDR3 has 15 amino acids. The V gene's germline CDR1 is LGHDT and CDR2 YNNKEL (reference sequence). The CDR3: CASSQDRLRNYEQYF.

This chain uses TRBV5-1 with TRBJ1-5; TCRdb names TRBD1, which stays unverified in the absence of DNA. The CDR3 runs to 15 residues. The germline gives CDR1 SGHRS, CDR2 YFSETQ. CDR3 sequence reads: CASSLTGTGDQPQHF.

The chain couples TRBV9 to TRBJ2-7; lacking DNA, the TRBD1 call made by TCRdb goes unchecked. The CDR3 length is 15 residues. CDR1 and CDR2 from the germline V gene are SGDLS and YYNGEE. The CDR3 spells CASSVPPRVSYEQYF.

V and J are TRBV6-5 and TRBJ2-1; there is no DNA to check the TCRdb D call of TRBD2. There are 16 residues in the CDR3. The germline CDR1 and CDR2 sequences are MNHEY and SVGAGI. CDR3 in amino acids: CASSYSGTSVPNEQFF.

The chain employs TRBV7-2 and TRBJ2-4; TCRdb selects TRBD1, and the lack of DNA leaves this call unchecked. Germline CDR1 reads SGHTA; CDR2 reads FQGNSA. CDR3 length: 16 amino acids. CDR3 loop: CASSLAPPDRRNIQYF.

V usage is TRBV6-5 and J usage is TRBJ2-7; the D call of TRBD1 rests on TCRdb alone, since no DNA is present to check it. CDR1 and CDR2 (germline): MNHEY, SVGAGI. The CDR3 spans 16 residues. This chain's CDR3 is CASSWGPLADSYEQYF.

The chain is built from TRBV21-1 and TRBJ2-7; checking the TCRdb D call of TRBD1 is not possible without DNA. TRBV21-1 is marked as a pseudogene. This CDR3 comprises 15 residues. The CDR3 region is CASSRQGANSYEQYF.

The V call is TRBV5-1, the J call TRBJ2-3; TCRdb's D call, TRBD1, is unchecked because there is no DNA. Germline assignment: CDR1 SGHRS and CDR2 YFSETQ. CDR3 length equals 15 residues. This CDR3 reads CASSPGRVEGDTQYF.

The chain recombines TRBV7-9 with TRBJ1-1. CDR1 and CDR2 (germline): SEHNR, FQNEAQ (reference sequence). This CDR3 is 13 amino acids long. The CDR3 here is CASSVLGSTEAFF.

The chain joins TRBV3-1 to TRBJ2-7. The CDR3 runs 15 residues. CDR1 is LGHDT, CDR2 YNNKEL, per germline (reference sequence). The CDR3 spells CASSQGAVSSYEQYF.

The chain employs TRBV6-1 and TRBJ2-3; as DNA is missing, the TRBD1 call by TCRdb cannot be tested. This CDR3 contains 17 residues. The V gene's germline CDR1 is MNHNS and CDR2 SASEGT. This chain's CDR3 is CASRPTPGTGGGGTQYF.

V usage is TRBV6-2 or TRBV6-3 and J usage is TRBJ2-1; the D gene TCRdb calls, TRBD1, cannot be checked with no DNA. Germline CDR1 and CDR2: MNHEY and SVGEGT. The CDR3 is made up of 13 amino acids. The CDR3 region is CASVRDRGNEQFF.